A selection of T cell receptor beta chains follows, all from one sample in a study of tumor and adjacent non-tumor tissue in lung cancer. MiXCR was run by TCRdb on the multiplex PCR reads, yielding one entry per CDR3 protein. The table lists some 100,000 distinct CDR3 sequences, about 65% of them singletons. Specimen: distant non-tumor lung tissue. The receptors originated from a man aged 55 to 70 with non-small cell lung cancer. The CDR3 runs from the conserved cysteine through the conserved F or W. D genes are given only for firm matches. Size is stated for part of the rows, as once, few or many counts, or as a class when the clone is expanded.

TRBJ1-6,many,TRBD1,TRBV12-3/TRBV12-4,CASGLTHGTGYGPLHF,TGTGCCAGCGGACTTACCCACGGGACAGGGTATGGACCCCTCCACTTT
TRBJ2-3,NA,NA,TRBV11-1,CASSFRGTTDTQYF,TGTGCCAGCAGTTTTCGGGGAACGACAGATACGCAGTATTTT
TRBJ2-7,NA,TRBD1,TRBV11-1,CASSLVLTGALYEQYF,TGTGCCAGCAGCTTAGTCCTTACAGGGGCCCTTTACGAGCAGTACTTC
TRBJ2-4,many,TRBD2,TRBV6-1,CASSGLAGGVLNIQYF,TGTGCCAGCAGTGGACTAGCGGGAGGAGTCCTAAACATTCAGTACTTC
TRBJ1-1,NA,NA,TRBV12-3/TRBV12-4,CVSSAVMNTEAFF,TGTGTCAGCAGTGCAGTCATGAACACTGAAGCCTTCTTT
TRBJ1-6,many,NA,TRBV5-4,CASSRRVNSPLHF,TGTGCCAGCAGCCGACGGGTCAATTCACCCCTCCACTTT
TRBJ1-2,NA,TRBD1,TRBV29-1,CNVATGDGYTF,TGCAACGTTGCGACAGGGGATGGCTACACCTTC
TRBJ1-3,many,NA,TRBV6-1,CASSESRTGNTIYF,TGTGCCAGCAGTGAATCCCGGACTGGAAACACCATATATTTT
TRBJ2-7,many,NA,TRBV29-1,CSVGIPMTGTSYEQYF,TGCAGCGTTGGAATCCCAATGACAGGCACCTCCTACGAGCAGTACTTC
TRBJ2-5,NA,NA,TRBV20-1,CSARPDGRGTQYF,TGCAGTGCTAGACCTGACGGGAGAGGGACCCAGTACTTC
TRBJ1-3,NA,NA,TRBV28,CTSSRHGSGNTIYF,TGTACCAGCAGCCGGCACGGCTCTGGAAACACCATATATTTT
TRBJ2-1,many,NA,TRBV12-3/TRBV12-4,CASMLSSSYNEQFF,TGTGCCAGCATGTTGTCCAGCTCCTACAATGAGCAGTTCTTC
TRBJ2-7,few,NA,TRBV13,CASSSRGSGVSNEQYF,TGTGCCAGCAGCTCTAGGGGATCCGGCGTTTCCAACGAGCAGTACTTC
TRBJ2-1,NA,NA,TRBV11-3,CVSRRNTTSTEQFF,TGTGTCAGCAGAAGGAATACTACGTCTACTGAGCAGTTCTTC
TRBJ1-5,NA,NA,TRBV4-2,CASSQVPPDQPQHF,TGTGCCAGTAGCCAAGTCCCTCCGGATCAGCCCCAGCATTTT
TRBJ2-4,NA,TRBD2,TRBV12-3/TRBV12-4,CASSFGSGKNVQYF,TGTGCCAGCAGTTTCGGCAGCGGGAAAAACGTTCAGTACTTC
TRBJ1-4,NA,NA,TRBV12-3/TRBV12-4,CATKGILEEKLFF,TGTGCCACCAAGGGGATCCTCGAGGAAAAACTGTTTTTT
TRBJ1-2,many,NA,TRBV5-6,CASSFWSPVRGYTF,TGTGCCAGCAGCTTTTGGTCCCCCGTCCGGGGCTACACCTTC
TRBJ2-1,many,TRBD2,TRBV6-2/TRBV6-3,CASSNLASGRSGEQFF,TGTGCCAGCAGTAACCTTGCTAGCGGGCGCAGTGGGGAGCAGTTCTTC
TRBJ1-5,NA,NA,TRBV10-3,CAISERAGYDRPQHF,TGTGCCATCAGTGAGAGGGCAGGATATGATCGGCCCCAGCATTTT
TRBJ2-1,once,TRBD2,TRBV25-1,CASSGTSGNYEQFF,TGTGCCAGCAGTGGGACTAGCGGGAACTATGAGCAGTTCTTC
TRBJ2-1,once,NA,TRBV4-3,CASSHDQGIRQFF,TGCGCCAGCAGCCATGATCAGGGAATCCGCCAGTTCTTC
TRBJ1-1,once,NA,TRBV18,CASSWNEAFF,TGTGCCAGCTCCTGGAATGAAGCTTTCTTT
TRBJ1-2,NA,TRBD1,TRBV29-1,CGVDDRYRGLYGYTF,TGCGGCGTTGATGATCGATACAGGGGGCTCTATGGCTACACCTTC
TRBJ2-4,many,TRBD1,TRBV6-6,CASSARQGARAKNIQYF,TGTGCCAGCAGCGCCCGACAGGGGGCAAGGGCCAAAAACATTCAGTACTTC
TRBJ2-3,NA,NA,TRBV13,CVSSPRHATTDTQYF,TGTGTCAGCAGCCCCCGCCATGCAACCACAGATACGCAATATTTT
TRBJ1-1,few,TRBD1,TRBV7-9,CASDGTGGNTEAFF,TGTGCCAGTGACGGGACAGGGGGAAACACTGAAGCTTTCTTT
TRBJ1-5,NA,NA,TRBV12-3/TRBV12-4,CTSSWAPKLQHF,TGTACCAGCAGCTGGGCGCCCAAGCTCCAGCATTTT
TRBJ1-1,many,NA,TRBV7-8,CASSLWVTEAFF,TGTGCCAGCAGCTTATGGGTGACTGAAGCTTTCTTT
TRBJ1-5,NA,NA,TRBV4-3,CSSCQDLGENQPQHF,TGCTCCAGCTGCCAAGATCTGGGAGAAAATCAGCCCCAGCATTTT
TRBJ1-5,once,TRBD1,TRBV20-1,CGAREQGAGSQPQHF,TGTGGTGCTAGAGAACAGGGGGCAGGAAGTCAGCCCCAGCATTTT
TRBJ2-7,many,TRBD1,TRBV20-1,CSARDRAYEQYF,TGCAGTGCTCGGGACAGGGCTTACGAGCAGTACTTC
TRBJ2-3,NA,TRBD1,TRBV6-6,CASSRPTGSGRGDTDTQYF,TGTGCCAGCAGTCGCCCGACAGGGTCCGGGCGAGGTGACACAGATACGCAGTATTTT
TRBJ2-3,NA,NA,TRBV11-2,CASSPRLVISSDTQYF,TGTGCCAGCAGCCCCAGACTAGTGATTTCCTCAGATACGCAGTATTTT
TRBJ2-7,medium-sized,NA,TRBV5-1,CASSLDRSYEQYF,TGCGCCAGCAGCCTGGACAGATCCTACGAGCAGTACTTC
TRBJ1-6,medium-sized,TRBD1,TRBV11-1,CASSTVTGGISPLHF,TGTGCCAGCAGCACCGTCACAGGGGGAATTTCACCCCTCCACTTT
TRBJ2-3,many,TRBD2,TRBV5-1,CASTLGGVADTQYF,TGCGCCAGCACCCTCGGGGGGGTGGCAGATACGCAGTATTTT
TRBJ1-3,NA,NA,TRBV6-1,CASSEARRNTIYF,TGTGCCAGCAGTGAAGCCAGGAGGAACACCATATATTTT
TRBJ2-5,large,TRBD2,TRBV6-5,CASTQRWGGRQETQYF,TGTGCCAGCACCCAGAGGTGGGGGGGTAGGCAAGAGACCCAGTACTTC
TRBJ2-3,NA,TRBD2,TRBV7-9,CASSLGASGTSTDTQYF,TGTGCCAGCAGCTTAGGGGCTAGCGGGACTAGCACAGATACGCAGTATTTT
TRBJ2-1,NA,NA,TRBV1,CTSSQDPDYLAYNEQLF,TGCACCAGCAGCCAAGATCCCGACTACCTAGCCTACAATGAGCAGCTCTTC